This passage covers 10 T cell receptor beta chains from one sample sequenced in a study of shared clonotypes between healthy human individuals. Here immunoSEQ multiplex PCR was the method, and the copy in TCRdb shows in-frame clones only, minus some. Of around 1,900,000 clones in the sample, 93% were seen once. CD45RO-negative, CCR7-selected cells formed the naive CD8 fraction, which excluded terminally differentiated effector memory CD45RA+ cells. The sequencing input was naive CD8+ T cells from PBMCs. The receptors shown here come from a man between 18 and 35 years old in good health. Some clones in this sample may be carry-over from other donors' samples.

The chain links TRBV7-9 to TRBJ2-7; TRBD1 matches 11 bases. Trimming removed 5 bases from V and 4 bases from J; junction bases left unmatched: 16. CDR3 length equals 18 residues. The germline gives CDR1 SEHNR, CDR2 FQNEAQ (reference sequence). CDR3 sequence reads: CASSPRDRGSGSRYEQYF. The CDR3 bases are TGTGCCAGCAGCCCGCGGGACAGGGGGAGCGGGAGTAGGTACGAGCAGTACTTC.

The chain joins TRBV7-9 to TRBJ2-5; 8 nucleotides match TRBD1. V gave up 8 bases and J gave up 5 bases; unmatched junction bases: 7. This CDR3 contains 13 residues. Germline V lookup: CDR1 SEHNR, CDR2 FQNEAQ (reference sequence). CDR3 nucleotides: TGTGCCAGCCGAGGACAGGGCCGCGAGACCCAGTACTTC. This sequence encodes CASRGQGRETQYF.

This clone was seen a single time. The chain has TRBV7-2 and TRBJ1-1, with D possibly matching TRBD1 (6 bases). This CDR3 has 13 amino acids. Germline assignment: CDR1 SGHTA and CDR2 FQGNSA. The ends were cut back, 4 bases at V and 5 bases at J, with 11 bases in the middle. The CDR3 protein is CASSWQGMTEAFF. Here the CDR3 DNA reads TGTGCCAGCAGCTGGCAGGGGATGACTGAAGCTTTCTTT. Full variable domain (rest looked up from reference TRBV7-2 and TRBJ1-1): GAGVSQSPSNKVTEKGKDVELRCDPISGHTALYWYRQSLGQGLEFLIYFQGNSAPDKSGLPSDRFSAERTGGSVSTLTIQRTQQEDSAVYLCASSWQGMTEAFFGQGTRLTVV.

The V and J genes are TRBV9 and TRBJ2-7; TRBD1 matches 9 bases. With 4 bases clipped from V and 6 bases from J, the junction kept 11 bases outside the gene matches. The CDR3 totals 15 residues. Germline assignment: CDR1 SGDLS and CDR2 YYNGEE. The DNA for the CDR3 is TGTGCCAGCAGCCAAGGGACAGGGAATCTGGGCGAGCAGTACTTC. Translation gives CASSQGTGNLGEQYF.

CDR3 DNA: TGTGCCAGCAGTCAAATACAAGGGGGGAATGAAAAACTGTTTTTT. Translating gives CASSQIQGGNEKLFF. This chain joins TRBV27 and TRBJ1-4; possibly TRBD1 for D (6 bases). Between the trimmed V and J ends, which lost 5 bases and 5 bases, there was a span of 15 bases. The germline CDR1 and CDR2 sequences are MNHEY and SMNVEV (reference sequence). CDR3 length: 15 amino acids.

V is TRBV4-3 and J is TRBJ2-7; D unresolved. With 0 bases removed from V and 5 bases from J, the gap between germline ends came to 17 bases. This CDR3 region has 16 residues. CDR1 is LGHNA and CDR2 is YSLEER in the germline V gene. CDR3 DNA sequence: TGCGCCAGCAGCCAAGAGATCTTACTCGGATATGACGAGCAGTACTTC. Its translation: CASSQEILLGYDEQYF.

The V call is TRBV27, the J call TRBJ2-5; D is perhaps TRBD2 (6 bases). Germline V CDR1 and CDR2: MNHEY, SMNVEV (reference sequence). The CDR3 has 17 residues. The V end was cut by 2 bases, the J end by 2 bases, with 18 bases between. DNA of the CDR3: TGTGCCAGCAGTTTAGGGTTGACGGAGGGGAGGCAAGAGACCCAGTACTTC. It yields the protein CASSLGLTEGRQETQYF.

The genes are TRBV29-1 and TRBJ2-6, with D possibly being TRBD1 (5 bases). V was pared by 0 bases and J by 0 bases, with 9 bases between. This CDR3 spans 16 amino acids. Germline assignment: CDR1 SQVTM and CDR2 ANQGSEA. As DNA, the CDR3 is TGCAGCGTTGAAGAGTTGACAGTCTCTGGGGCCAACGTCCTGACTTTC. Translation: CSVEELTVSGANVLTF.

The chain couples TRBV5-4 to TRBJ2-2; D unresolved. The CDR3 is 16 amino acids. Per germline, CDR1 SGHNT and CDR2 YYREEE (reference sequence). Trimming removed 0 bases at V and 4 bases at J, with 13 bases between. The CDR3 sequence: CASSLVPASTTGELFF. DNA of the CDR3: TGTGCCAGCAGCTTGGTCCCAGCGTCGACCACCGGGGAGCTGTTTTTT.

CDR3 loop: CATSIDTGSGEKLFF. The CDR3 nucleotides are TGTGCCACCAGCATAGATACAGGGTCGGGTGAAAAACTGTTTTTT. The gene calls are TRBV15 and TRBJ1-4; D possibly corresponds to TRBD1 (6 bases). Germline lookup yields CDR1 LNHNV and CDR2 YYDKDF (reference sequence). This CDR3 has 15 amino acids. V dropped 4 bases and J dropped 7 bases, with 16 bases sitting between them.